This T cell receptor beta chain is drawn from a study of blood T cell repertoires in COVID-19. Background on the study: T cells, B-cell-depleted T cells, or PBMCs provided the cDNA or gDNA that served as material.

The method was immunoSEQ multiplex PCR; TCRdb's version includes in-frame clones alone and lacks a portion of them. This sample carries some 110,000 clones, under 85% of them seen once, and the ten largest clones take 14%. Germline lookup yields CDR1 MNHEY and CDR2 SVGAGI. The CDR3 consists of 16 residues. Losses at the gene ends were 0 bases for V and 9 bases for J; bases not matched to a gene: 5. Sample: peripheral blood. The sequence derives from a woman in her sixties or seventies with acute or convalescent COVID-19. V gene TRBV6-5 combines with J gene TRBJ1-6; 10 bases line up with TRBD1. In DNA, the CDR3 is TGTGCCAGCAGTTACTCGGGACAGGGGCAGGGTTCACCCCTCCACTTT. Translating it yields CASSYSGQGQGSPLHF.